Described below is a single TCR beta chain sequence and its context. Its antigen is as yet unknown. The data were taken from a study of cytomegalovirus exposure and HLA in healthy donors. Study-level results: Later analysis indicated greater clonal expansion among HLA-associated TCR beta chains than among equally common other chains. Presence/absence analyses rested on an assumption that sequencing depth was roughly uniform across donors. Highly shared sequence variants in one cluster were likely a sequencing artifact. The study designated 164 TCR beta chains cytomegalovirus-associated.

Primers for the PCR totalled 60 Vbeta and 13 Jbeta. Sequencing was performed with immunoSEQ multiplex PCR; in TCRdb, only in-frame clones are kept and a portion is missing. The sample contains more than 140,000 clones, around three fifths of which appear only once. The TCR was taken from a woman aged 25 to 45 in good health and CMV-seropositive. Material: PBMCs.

Here the CDR3 reads CASSEVGSVSNQPQHF. The DNA of the CDR3 is TGTGCCAGCAGTGAAGTCGGGTCCGTTAGCAATCAGCCCCAGCATTTT. V gene TRBV6-1 combines with J gene TRBJ1-5; D gene ambiguous. V was shortened by 1 base and J by 0 bases, with 10 bases between the two germline ends. The CDR3 is made up of 16 amino acids. Germline assignment: CDR1 MNHNS and CDR2 SASEGT.